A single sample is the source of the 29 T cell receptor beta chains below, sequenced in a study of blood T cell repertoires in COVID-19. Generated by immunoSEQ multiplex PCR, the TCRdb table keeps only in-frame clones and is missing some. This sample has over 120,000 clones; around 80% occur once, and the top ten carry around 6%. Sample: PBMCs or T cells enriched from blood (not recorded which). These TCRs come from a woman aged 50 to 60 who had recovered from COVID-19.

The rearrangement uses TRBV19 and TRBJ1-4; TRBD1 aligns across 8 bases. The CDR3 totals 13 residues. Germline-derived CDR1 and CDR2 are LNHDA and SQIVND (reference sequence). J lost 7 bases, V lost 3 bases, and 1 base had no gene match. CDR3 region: CASSMDRVEKLFF. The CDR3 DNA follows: TGTGCCAGTAGTATGGACAGGGTTGAAAAACTGTTTTTT. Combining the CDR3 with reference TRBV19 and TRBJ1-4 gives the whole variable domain DGGITQSPKYLFRKEGQNVTLSCEQNLNHDAMYWYRQDPGQGLRLIYYSQIVNDFQKGDIAEGYSVSREKKESFPLTVTSAQKNPTAFYLCASSMDRVEKLFFGSGTQLSVL.

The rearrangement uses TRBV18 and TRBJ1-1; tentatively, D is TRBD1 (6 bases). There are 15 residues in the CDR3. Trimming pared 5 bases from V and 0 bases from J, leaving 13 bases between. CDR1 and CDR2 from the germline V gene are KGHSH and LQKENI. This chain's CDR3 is CASSARQALNTEAFF. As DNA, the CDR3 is TGTGCCAGCTCAGCAAGACAGGCGTTGAACACTGAAGCTTTCTTT.

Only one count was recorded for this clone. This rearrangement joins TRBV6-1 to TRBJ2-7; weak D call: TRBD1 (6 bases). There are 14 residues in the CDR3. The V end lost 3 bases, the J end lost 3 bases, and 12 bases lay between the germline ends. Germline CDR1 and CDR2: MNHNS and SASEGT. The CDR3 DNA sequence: TGTGCCAGCAGTGAGTTTCCAGGGGTCTACGAGCAGTACTTC. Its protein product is CASSEFPGVYEQYF.

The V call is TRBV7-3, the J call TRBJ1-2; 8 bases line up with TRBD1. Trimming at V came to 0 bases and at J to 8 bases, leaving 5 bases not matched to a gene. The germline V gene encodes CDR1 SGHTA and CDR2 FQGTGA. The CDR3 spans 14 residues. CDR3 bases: TGTGCCAGCAGCTTAACGGAGGCAGGGGGCGGCTACACCTTC. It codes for CASSLTEAGGGYTF. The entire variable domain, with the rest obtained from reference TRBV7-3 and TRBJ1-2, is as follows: GAGVSQTPSNKVTEKGKYVELRCDPISGHTALYWYRQSLGQGPEFLIYFQGTGAADDSGLPNDRFFAVRPEGSVSTLKIQRTERGDSAVYLCASSLTEAGGGYTFGSGTRLTVV.

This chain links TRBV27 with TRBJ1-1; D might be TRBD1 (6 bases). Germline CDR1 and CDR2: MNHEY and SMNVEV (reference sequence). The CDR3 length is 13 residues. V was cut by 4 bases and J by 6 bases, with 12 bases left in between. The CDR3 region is CASSYSGGAEAFF. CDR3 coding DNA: TGTGCCAGCAGTTACTCTGGGGGCGCTGAAGCTTTCTTT.

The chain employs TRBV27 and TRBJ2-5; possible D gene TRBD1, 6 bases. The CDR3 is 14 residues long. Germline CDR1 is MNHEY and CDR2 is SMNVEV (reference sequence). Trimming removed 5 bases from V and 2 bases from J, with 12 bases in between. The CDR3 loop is CASSPNRVQETQYF. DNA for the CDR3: TGTGCCAGCAGTCCCAACAGGGTTCAAGAGACCCAGTACTTC.

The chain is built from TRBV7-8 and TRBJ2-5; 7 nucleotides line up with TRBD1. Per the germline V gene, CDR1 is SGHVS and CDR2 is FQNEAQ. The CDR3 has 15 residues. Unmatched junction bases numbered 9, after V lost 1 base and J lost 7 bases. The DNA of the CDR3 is TGTGCCAGCAGCTTAGAGGGACAGCGTAGTCGGACCCAGTACTTC. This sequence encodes CASSLEGQRSRTQYF.

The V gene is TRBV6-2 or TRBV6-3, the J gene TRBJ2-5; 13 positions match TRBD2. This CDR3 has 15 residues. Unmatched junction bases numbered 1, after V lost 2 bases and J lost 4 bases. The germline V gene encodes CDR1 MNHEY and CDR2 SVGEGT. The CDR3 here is CASSYRTSGGETQYF. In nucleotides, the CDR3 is TGTGCCAGCAGTTACCGGACTAGCGGGGGAGAGACCCAGTACTTC.

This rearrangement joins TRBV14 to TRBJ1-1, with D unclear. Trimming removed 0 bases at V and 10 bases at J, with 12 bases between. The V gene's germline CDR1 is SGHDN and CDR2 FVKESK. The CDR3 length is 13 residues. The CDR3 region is CASSQEEGGVAFF. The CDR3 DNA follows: TGTGCCAGCAGCCAAGAGGAGGGTGGGGTAGCTTTCTTT.

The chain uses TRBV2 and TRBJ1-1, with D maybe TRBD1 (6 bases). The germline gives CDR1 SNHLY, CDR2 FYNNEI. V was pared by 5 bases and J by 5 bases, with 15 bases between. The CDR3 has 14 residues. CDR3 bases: TGTGCCAGCAGTCTACAGGTGAGGGGGACTGAAGCTTTCTTT. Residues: CASSLQVRGTEAFF.

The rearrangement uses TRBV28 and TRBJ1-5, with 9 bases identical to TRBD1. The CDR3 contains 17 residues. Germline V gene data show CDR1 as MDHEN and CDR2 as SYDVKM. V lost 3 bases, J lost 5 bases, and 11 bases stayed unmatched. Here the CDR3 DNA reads TGTGCCAGCAGTTTTATGGGACAGGGAATAACTTATCAGCCCCAGCATTTT. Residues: CASSFMGQGITYQPQHF.

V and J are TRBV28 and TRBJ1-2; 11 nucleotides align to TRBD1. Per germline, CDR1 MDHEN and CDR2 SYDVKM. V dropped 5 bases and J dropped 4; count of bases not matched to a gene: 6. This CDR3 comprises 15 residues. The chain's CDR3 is CASSPGTGGPYGYTF. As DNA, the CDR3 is TGTGCCAGCAGTCCCGGGACAGGGGGGCCCTATGGCTACACCTTC.

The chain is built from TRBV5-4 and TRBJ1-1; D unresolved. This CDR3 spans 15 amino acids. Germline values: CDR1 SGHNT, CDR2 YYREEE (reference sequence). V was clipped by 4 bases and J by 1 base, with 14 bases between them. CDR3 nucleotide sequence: TGTGCCAGCAGCAGGTTTTTTCCGGGGAACACTGAAGCTTTCTTT. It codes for CASSRFFPGNTEAFF.

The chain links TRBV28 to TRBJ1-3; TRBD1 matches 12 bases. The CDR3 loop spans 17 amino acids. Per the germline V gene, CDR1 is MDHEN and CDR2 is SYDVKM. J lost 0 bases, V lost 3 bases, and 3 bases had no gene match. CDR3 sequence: CASSLGTGGYSGNTIYF. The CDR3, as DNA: TGTGCCAGCAGTTTGGGGACAGGGGGCTACTCTGGAAACACCATATATTTT.

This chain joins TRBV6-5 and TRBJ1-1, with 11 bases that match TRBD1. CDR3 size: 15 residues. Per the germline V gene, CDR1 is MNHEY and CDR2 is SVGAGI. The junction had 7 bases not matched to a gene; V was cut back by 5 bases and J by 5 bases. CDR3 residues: CASSQRTGGETEAFF. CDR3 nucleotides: TGTGCCAGCAGTCAGAGGACAGGGGGCGAAACTGAAGCTTTCTTT.

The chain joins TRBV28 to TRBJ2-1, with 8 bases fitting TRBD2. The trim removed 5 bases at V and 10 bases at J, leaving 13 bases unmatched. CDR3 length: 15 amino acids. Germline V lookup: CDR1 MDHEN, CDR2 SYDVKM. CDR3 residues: CASSQPLAGYGEQFF. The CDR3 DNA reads TGTGCCAGCAGTCAGCCTTTAGCGGGGTACGGCGAGCAGTTCTTC.

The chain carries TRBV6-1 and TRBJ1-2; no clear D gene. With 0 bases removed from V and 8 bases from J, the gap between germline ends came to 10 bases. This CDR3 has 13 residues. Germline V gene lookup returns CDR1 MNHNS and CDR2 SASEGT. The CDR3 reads CASSEARGLGYTF. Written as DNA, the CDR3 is TGTGCCAGCAGTGAAGCGAGAGGGTTAGGCTACACCTTC.

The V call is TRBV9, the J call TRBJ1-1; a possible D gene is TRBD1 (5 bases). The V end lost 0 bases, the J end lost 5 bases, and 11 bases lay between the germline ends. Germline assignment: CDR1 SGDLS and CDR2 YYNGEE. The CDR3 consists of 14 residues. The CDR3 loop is CASSVAQGWTEAFF. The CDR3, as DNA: TGTGCCAGCAGCGTAGCTCAGGGATGGACTGAAGCTTTCTTT.

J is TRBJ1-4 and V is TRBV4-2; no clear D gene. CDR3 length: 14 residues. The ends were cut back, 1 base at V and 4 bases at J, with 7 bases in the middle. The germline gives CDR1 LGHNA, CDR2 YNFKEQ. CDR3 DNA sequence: TGTGCCAGCAGCCAAGCTCCACTTAATGAAAAACTGTTTTTT. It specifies CASSQAPLNEKLFF.

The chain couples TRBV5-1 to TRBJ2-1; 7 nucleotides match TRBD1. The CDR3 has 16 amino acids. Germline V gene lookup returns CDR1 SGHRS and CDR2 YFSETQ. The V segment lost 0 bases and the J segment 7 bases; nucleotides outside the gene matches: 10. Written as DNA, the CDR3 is TGCGCCAGCAGCTTGGGTCCCCGACAGGGTAGTAATGAGCAGTTCTTC. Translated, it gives CASSLGPRQGSNEQFF. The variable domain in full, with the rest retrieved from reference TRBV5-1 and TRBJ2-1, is KAGVTQTPRYLIKTRGQQVTLSCSPISGHRSVSWYQQTPGQGLQFLFEYFSETQRNKGNFPGRFSGRQFSNSRSEMNVSTLELGDSALYLCASSLGPRQGSNEQFFGPGTRLTVL.

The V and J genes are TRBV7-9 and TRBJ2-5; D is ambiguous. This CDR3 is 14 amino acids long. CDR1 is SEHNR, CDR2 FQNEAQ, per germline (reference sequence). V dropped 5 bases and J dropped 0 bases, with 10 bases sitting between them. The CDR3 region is CASSQTPNQETQYF. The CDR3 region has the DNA TGTGCCAGCAGCCAGACACCGAACCAAGAGACCCAGTACTTC.

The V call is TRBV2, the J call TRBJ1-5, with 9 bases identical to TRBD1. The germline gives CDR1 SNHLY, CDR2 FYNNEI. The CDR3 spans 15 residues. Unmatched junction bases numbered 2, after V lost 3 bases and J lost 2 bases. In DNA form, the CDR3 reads TGTGCCAGCAGTGAGAGGACAGGGGGCAATCAGCCCCAGCATTTT. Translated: CASSERTGGNQPQHF.

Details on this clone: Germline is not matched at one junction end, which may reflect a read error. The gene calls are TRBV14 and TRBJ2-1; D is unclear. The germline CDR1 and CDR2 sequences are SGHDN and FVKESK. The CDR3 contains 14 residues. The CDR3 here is CASSQDITNNEQFF. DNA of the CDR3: TGTGCCAGCAGTCAAGACATCACTAACAATGAGCAGTTCTTC.

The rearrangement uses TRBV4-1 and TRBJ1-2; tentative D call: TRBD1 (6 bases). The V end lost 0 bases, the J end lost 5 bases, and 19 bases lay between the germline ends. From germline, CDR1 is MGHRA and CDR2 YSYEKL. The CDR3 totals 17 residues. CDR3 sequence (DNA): TGCGCCAGCAGCCAAGATATTAGAGGCGGACAGATGTATGGCTACACCTTC. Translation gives CASSQDIRGGQMYGYTF.

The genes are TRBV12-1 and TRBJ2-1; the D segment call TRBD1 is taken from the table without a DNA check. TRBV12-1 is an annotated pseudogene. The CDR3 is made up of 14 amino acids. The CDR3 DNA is TGTGCCAGCAGCCCGAGGGGGCCCTACAATGAGCAGTTCTTC. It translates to CASSPRGPYNEQFF.

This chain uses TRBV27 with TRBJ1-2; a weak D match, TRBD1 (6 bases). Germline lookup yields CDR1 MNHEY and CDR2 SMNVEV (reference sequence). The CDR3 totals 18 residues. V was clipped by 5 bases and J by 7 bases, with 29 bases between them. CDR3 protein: CASSTIRWGGNFSVGYTF. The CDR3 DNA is TGTGCCAGCAGTACGATCCGTTGGGGGGGCAATTTCAGCGTTGGCTACACCTTC.

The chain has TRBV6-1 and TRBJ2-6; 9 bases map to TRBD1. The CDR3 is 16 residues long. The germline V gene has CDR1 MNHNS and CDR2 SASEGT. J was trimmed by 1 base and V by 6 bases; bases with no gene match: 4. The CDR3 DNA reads TGTGCCAGCAGCGAACAGGGGGCGTCTGGGGCCAACGTCCTGACTTTC. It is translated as CASSEQGASGANVLTF.

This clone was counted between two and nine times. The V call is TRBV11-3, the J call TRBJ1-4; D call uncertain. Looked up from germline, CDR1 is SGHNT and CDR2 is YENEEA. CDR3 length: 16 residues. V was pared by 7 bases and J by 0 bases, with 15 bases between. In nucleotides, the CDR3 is TGTGCCAGCACCCCGAGGCGGCTATCAACTAATGAAAAACTGTTTTTT. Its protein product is CASTPRRLSTNEKLFF.

CDR3 region: CASSYGPAGARDTQYF. DNA for the CDR3: TGTGCCAGCAGTTATGGCCCAGCGGGGGCCAGAGATACGCAGTATTTT. The V call is TRBV6-2 or TRBV6-3, the J call TRBJ2-3; 8 positions match TRBD2. The CDR3 has 16 residues. Germline values: CDR1 MNHEY, CDR2 SVGEGT. The J segment lost 5 bases and the V segment lost 3 bases, leaving 10 bases of the junction unmatched.